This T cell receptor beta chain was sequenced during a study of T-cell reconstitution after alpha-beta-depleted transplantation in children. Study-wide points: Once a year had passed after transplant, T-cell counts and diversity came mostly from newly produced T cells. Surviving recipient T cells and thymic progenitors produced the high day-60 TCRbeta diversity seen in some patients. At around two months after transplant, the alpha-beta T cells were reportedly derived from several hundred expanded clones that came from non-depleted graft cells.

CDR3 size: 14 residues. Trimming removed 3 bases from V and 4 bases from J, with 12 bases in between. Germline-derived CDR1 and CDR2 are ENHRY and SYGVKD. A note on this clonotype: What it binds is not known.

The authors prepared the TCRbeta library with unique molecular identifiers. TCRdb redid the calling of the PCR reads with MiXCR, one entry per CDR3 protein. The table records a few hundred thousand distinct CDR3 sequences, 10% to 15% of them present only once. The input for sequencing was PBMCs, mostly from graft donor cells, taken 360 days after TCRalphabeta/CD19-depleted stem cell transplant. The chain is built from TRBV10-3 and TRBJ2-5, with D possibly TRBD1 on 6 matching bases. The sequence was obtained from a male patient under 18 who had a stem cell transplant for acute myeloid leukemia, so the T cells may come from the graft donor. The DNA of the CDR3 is TGTGCCATCAGTGACCCCAGGGGTGGAGAGACCCAGTACTTC. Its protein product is CAISDPRGGETQYF.